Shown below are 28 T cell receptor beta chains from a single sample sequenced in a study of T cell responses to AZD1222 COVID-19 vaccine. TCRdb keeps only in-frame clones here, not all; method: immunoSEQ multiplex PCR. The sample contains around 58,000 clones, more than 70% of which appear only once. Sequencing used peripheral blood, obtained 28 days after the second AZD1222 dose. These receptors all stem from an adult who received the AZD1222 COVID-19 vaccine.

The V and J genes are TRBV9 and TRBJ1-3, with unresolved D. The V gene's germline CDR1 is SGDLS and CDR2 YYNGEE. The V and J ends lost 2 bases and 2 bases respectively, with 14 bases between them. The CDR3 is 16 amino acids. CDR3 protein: CASSVDGPGTGNTIYF. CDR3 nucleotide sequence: TGTGCCAGCAGCGTGGACGGGCCGGGAACTGGAAACACCATATATTTT.

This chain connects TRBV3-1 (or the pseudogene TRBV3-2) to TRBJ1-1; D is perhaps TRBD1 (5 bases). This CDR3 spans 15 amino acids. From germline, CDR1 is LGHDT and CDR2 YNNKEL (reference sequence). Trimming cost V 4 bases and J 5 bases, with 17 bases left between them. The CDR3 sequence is CASSPRGGGGTEAFF. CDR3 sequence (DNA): TGTGCCAGCAGCCCCCGGGGGGGTGGAGGAACTGAAGCTTTCTTT.

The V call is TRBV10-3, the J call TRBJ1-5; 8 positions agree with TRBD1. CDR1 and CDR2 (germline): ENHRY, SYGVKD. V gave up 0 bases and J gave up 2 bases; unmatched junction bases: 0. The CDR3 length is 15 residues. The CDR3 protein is CAISESGQGNQPQHF. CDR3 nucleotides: TGTGCCATCAGTGAGTCGGGACAGGGCAATCAGCCCCAGCATTTT.

The CDR3 DNA follows: TGTGCCACCAGCAGAGATCTAGCGGGAAACAATGAGCAGTTCTTC. Protein: CATSRDLAGNNEQFF. The genes are TRBV15 and TRBJ2-1; 9 bases match TRBD2. The CDR3 runs 15 residues. With 0 bases clipped from V and 5 bases from J, the junction kept 2 bases outside the gene matches. Germline V lookup: CDR1 LNHNV, CDR2 YYDKDF (reference sequence).

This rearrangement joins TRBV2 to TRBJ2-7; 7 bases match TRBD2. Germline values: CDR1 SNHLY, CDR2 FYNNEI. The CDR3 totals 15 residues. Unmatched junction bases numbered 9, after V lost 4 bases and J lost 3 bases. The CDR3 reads CASSGSSGAVYEQYF. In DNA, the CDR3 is TGTGCCAGCAGTGGTTCGAGCGGGGCCGTCTACGAGCAGTACTTC.

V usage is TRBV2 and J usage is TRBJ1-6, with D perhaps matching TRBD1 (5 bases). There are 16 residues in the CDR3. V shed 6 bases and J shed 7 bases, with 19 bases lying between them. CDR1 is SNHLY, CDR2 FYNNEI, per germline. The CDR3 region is CASRALHVGRNSPLHF. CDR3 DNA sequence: TGTGCCAGCAGGGCTCTTCACGTGGGGCGGAATTCACCCCTCCACTTT. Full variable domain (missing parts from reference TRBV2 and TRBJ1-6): EPEVTQTPSHQVTQMGQEVILRCVPISNHLYFYWYRQILGQKVEFLVSFYNNEISEKSEIFDDQFSVERPDGSNFTLKIRSTKLEDSAMYFCASRALHVGRNSPLHFGNGTRLTVT.

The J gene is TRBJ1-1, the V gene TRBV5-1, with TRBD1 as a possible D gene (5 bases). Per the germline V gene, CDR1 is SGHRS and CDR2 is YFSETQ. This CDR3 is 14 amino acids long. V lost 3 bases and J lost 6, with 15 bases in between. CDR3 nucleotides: TGCGCCAGCAGCTGGGGTACAGGTACCCCTGAAGCTTTCTTT. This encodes CASSWGTGTPEAFF.

The CDR3 DNA follows: TGTGCTAGTGGTTCTAGCGGTAGCTCCTACAATGAGCAGTTCTTC. Amino acids: CASGSSGSSYNEQFF. The J gene is TRBJ2-1, the V gene TRBV12-5; 7 bases are shared with TRBD2. V lost 4 bases to trimming and J lost 0 bases; unmatched junction nucleotides: 3. This CDR3 contains 15 residues. Germline V gene data show CDR1 as LGHNT and CDR2 as FRNRAP.

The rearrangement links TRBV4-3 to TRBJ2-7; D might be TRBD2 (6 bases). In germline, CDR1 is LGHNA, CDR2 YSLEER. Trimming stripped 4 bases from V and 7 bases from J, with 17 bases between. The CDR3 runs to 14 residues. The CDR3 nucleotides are TGCGCCAGCAGCCCCTACGGGGGAATTGGAGAGCAGTACTTC. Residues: CASSPYGGIGEQYF.

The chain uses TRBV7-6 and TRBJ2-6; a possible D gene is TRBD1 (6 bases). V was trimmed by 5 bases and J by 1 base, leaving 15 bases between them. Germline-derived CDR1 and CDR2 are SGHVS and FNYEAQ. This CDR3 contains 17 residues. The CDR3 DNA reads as TGTGCCAGCAGCATATTTCAAGGGGGTTCTGGGGCCAACGTCCTGACTTTC. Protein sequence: CASSIFQGGSGANVLTF. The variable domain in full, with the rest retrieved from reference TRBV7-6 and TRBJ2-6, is GAGVSQSPRYKVTKRGQDVALRCDPISGHVSLYWYRQALGQGPEFLTYFNYEAQQDKSGLPNDRFSAERPEGSISTLTIQRTEQRDSAMYRCASSIFQGGSGANVLTFGAGSRLTVL.

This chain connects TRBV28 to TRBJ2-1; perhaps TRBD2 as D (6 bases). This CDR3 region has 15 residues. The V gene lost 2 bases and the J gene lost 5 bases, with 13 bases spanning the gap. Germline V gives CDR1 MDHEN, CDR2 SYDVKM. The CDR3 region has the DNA TGTGCCAGCAGTTTAGGGGGGATCCCGAACAATGAGCAGTTCTTC. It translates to CASSLGGIPNNEQFF.

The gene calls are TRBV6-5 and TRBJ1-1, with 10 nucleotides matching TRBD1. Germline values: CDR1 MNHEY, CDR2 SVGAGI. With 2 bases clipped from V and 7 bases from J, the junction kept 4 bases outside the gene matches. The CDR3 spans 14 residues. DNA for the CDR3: TGTGCCAGCAGTTACGGGACAGGGGACTTTGAAGCTTTCTTT. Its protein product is CASSYGTGDFEAFF.

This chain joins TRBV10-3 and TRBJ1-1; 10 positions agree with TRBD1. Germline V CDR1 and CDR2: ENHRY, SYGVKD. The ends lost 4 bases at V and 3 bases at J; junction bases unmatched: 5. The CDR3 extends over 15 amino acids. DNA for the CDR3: TGTGCCATCAGTGTGAGAGGGACAGGGGACACTGAAGCTTTCTTT. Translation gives CAISVRGTGDTEAFF.

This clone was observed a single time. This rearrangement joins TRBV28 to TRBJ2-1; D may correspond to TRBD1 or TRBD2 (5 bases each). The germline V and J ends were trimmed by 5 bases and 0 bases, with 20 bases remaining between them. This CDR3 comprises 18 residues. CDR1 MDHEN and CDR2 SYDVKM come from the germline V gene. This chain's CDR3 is CASSTLAGGGSSYNEQFF. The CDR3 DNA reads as TGTGCCAGCAGTACCCTAGCTGGTGGGGGAAGCTCCTACAATGAGCAGTTCTTC.

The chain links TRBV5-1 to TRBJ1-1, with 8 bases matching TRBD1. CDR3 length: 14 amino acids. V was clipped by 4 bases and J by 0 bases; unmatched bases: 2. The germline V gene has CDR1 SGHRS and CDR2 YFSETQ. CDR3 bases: TGCGCCAGCAGCCCGGACAGGGTGAACACTGAAGCTTTCTTT. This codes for CASSPDRVNTEAFF.

This CDR3 is CAWSARGLAGGTDTQYF. CDR3 DNA: TGTGCCTGGAGTGCCCGTGGACTAGCGGGAGGCACAGATACGCAGTATTTT. This chain links TRBV30 with TRBJ2-3, with TRBD2 matching over 13 bases. V was pared by 1 base and J by 1 base, with 5 bases of the junction left unmatched. Germline V gene sequence: CDR1 GTSNPN, CDR2 SVGIG (reference sequence). The CDR3 sequence is 17 residues long. The complete variable domain, with remaining parts taken from reference TRBV30 and TRBJ2-3, reads SQTIHQWPATLVQPVGSPLSLECTVEGTSNPNLYWYRQAAGRGLQLLFYSVGIGQISSEVPQNLSASRPQDRQFILSSKKLLLSDSGFYLCAWSARGLAGGTDTQYFGPGTRLTVL.

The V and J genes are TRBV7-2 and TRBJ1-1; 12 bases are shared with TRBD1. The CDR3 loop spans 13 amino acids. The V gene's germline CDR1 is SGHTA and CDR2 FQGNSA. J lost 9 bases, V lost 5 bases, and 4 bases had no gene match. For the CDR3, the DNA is TGTGCCAGCAGCAGCCGGGACAGGGGGCAAGCTTTCTTT. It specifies CASSSRDRGQAFF.

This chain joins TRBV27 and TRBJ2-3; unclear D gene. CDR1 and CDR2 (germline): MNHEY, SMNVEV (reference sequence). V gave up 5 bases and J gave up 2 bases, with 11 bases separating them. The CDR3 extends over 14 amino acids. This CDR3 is CASSPAGHTDTQYF. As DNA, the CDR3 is TGTGCCAGCAGTCCTGCCGGCCACACAGATACGCAGTATTTT.

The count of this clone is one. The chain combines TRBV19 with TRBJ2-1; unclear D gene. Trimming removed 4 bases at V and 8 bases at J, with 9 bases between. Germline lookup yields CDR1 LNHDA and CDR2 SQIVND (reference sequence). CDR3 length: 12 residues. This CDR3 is CASSSGGDEQFF. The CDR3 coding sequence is TGTGCCAGTAGTAGCGGTGGGGATGAGCAGTTCTTC.

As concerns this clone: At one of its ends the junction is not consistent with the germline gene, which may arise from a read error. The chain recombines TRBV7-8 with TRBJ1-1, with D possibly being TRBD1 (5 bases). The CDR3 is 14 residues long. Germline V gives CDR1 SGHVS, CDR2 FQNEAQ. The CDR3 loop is CASSLVGEGRAFPF. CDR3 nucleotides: TGTGCCAGCAGCTTAGTCGGTGAGGGGAGGGCTTTCCCTTTT.

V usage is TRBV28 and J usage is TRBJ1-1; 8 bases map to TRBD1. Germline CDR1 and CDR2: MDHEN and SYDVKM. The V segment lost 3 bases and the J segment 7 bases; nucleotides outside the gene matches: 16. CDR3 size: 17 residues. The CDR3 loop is CASSLVPGQGEKNEAFF. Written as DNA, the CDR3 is TGTGCCAGCAGTTTGGTTCCCGGACAGGGAGAGAAGAATGAAGCTTTCTTT. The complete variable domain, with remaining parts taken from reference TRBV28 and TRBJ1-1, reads DVKVTQSSRYLVKRTGEKVFLECVQDMDHENMFWYRQDPGLGLRLIYFSYDVKMKEKGDIPEGYSVSREKKERFSLILESASTNQTSMYLCASSLVPGQGEKNEAFFGQGTRLTVV.

The CDR3 sequence is CASRPKGAGGPYEQYF. As DNA, the CDR3 is TGTGCCAGCAGACCTAAGGGAGCGGGAGGGCCCTACGAGCAGTACTTC. V is TRBV27 and J is TRBJ2-7, with 10 nucleotides matching TRBD2. The CDR3 totals 16 residues. Unmatched junction bases numbered 10, after V lost 6 bases and J lost 2 bases. Germline loops: CDR1 MNHEY, CDR2 SMNVEV (reference sequence).

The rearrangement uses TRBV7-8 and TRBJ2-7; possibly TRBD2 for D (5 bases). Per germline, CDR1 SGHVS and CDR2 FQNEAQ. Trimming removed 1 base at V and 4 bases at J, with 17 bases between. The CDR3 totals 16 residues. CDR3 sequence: CASSLGPGLAGYEQYF. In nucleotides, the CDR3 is TGTGCCAGCAGCTTAGGCCCAGGCCTAGCCGGTTACGAGCAGTACTTC.

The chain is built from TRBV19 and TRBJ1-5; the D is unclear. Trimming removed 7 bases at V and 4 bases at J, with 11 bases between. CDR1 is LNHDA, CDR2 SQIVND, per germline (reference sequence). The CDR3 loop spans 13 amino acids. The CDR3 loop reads CASNERGNQPQHF. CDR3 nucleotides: TGTGCCAGTAATGAACGTGGGAATCAGCCCCAGCATTTT. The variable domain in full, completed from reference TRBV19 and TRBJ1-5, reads DGGITQSPKYLFRKEGQNVTLSCEQNLNHDAMYWYRQDPGQGLRLIYYSQIVNDFQKGDIAEGYSVSREKKESFPLTVTSAQKNPTAFYLCASNERGNQPQHFGDGTRLSIL.

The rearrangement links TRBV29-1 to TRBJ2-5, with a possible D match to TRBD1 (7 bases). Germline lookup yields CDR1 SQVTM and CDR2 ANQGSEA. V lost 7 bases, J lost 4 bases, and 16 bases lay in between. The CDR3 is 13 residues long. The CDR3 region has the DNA TGCAGCGGGGTTCAGGGGGGAGCAGAGACCCAGTACTTC. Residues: CSGVQGGAETQYF.

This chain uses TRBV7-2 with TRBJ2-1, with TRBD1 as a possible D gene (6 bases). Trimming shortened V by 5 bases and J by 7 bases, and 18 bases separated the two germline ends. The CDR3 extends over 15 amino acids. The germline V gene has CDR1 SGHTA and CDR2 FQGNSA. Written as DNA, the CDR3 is TGTGCCAGCAGCACCGGGACCCTACAGGGTAATGAGCAGTTCTTC. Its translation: CASSTGTLQGNEQFF.

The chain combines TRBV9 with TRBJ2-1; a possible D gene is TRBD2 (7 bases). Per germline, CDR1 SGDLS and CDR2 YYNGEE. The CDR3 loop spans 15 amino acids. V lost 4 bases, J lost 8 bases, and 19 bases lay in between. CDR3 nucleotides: TGTGCCAGCAGCAGGGGGGCGGGAGAGATCGATGAGCAGTTCTTC. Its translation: CASSRGAGEIDEQFF.

The DNA of the CDR3 is TGTGCCAGCAGCTTAGTATCTAGCGGGAGTGCAGATACGCAGTATTTT. Translated, it gives CASSLVSSGSADTQYF. The J gene is TRBJ2-3, the V gene TRBV7-8, with TRBD2 matching 10 bases. CDR1 and CDR2 (germline): SGHVS, FQNEAQ. The CDR3 runs to 16 residues. V trimming: 1 base; J trimming: 4 bases; junction bases outside the gene matches: 5. The variable domain in full, completed from reference TRBV7-8 and TRBJ2-3, reads GAGVSQSPRYKVAKRGQDVALRCDPISGHVSLFWYQQALGQGPEFLTYFQNEAQLDKSGLPSDRFFAERPEGSVSTLKIQRTQQEDSAVYLCASSLVSSGSADTQYFGPGTRLTVL.